Only a few counts were recorded for the clone carrying this TCR beta chain. The entry originates in a study of blood T cell repertoires in COVID-19. Assay: immunoSEQ multiplex PCR; the TCRdb copy retains only in-frame clones and omits some. The sample includes fewer than 300,000 clones, approximately 77% of them seen just once. The germline V gene encodes CDR1 MDHEN and CDR2 SYDVKM. The V gene end was trimmed by 5 bases and the J gene end by 0 bases; junction bases not matched to a gene: 3. This CDR3 comprises 15 residues. This clonotype originated in a woman aged 18-29 years with acute or convalescent COVID-19. This chain joins TRBV28 and TRBJ2-1, with TRBD1 matching 8 bases. The sequenced material came from peripheral blood. CDR3 loop: CASSETGGSYNEQFF. In nucleotides, the CDR3 is TGTGCCAGCAGTGAAACAGGGGGCTCCTACAATGAGCAGTTCTTC.